These 10 T cell receptor beta chains originate from one sample sequenced in a study of CD8 T cells in ankylosing spondylitis. MiXCR was run by TCRdb on the 5' RACE reads, yielding one entry per CDR3 protein. The sample has 190,000 or so distinct CDR3 sequences, around 13% seen once. Sequencing was performed on blood, either unsorted or a sorted T cell fraction (not recorded which). The receptors were gathered from a male donor with ankylosing spondylitis or in good health (not recorded which).

This chain links TRBV27 with TRBJ2-1; D gene ambiguous. The V end lost 6 bases, the J end lost 0 bases, and 12 bases lay between the germline ends. The CDR3 is 15 residues long. The germline V gene has CDR1 MNHEY and CDR2 SMNVEV (reference sequence). The CDR3 nucleotides read TGTGCCAGCAGCCTGACGGAAAGCTCCTACAATGAGCAGTTCTTC. It specifies CASSLTESSYNEQFF.

The table lists this clonotype with many counts. The V gene is TRBV4-1, the J gene TRBJ2-1, with no clear D. The V end lost 4 bases, the J end lost 3 bases, and 16 bases lay between the germline ends. CDR3 length equals 16 residues. Germline V gene lookup returns CDR1 MGHRA and CDR2 YSYEKL. CDR3 protein: CASSPVLAINYNEQFF. The CDR3 DNA is TGCGCCAGCAGCCCTGTTCTTGCCATTAACTACAATGAGCAGTTCTTC.

This clonotype appeared many times. The V call is TRBV6-2 or TRBV6-3, the J call TRBJ2-7; no firm D call. CDR1 MNHEY and CDR2 SVGEGT come from the germline V gene. The CDR3 length is 13 residues. Trimming removed 6 bases at V and 1 base at J, with 10 bases between. The CDR3 region is CASSPTESYEQYF. Written as DNA, the CDR3 is TGTGCCAGCAGCCCGACGGAGTCCTACGAGCAGTACTTC.

The chain employs TRBV7-8 and TRBJ2-5; D call uncertain. Per germline, CDR1 SGHVS and CDR2 FQNEAQ. This CDR3 spans 14 amino acids. Deletions cut 1 base from V and 2 bases from J, with 8 bases between. CDR3 sequence: CASSLEPAQETQYF. Written as DNA, the CDR3 is TGTGCCAGCAGCTTAGAACCGGCTCAAGAGACCCAGTACTTC. Based on the CDR3 plus reference TRBV7-8 and TRBJ2-5, the full variable domain is GAGVSQSPRYKVAKRGQDVALRCDPISGHVSLFWYQQALGQGPEFLTYFQNEAQLDKSGLPSDRFFAERPEGSVSTLKIQRTQQEDSAVYLCASSLEPAQETQYFGPGTRLLVL.

This clonotype has more than one count but fewer than ten. The chain uses TRBV20-1 and TRBJ2-1; TRBD2 matches 7 bases. The CDR3 extends over 15 amino acids. The V gene's germline CDR1 is DFQATT and CDR2 SNEGSKA (reference sequence). After removal of 0 bases from V and 7 bases from J, the junction contained 9 bases not matched to a gene. The CDR3 DNA is TGCAGTGCTAGAGATTCGGCGGGAGTTCTTAATGAGCAGTTCTTC. Its translation: CSARDSAGVLNEQFF.

This clonotype was recorded a few times. The gene calls are TRBV12-3 or TRBV12-4 and TRBJ2-5; 8 bases fit TRBD2. This CDR3 has 15 amino acids. Trimming took 1 base from V and 5 from J; bases not matched to a gene: 6. CDR3 in DNA: TGTGCCAGCAGTTTAGGAGCGGGAGTTAGGGAGACCCAGTACTTC. Amino acids: CASSLGAGVRETQYF.

The chain joins TRBV20-1 to TRBJ1-3, with D maybe TRBD1 (6 bases). CDR3 length equals 15 residues. The V and J ends lost 5 bases and 0 bases respectively, with 14 bases between them. Per the germline V gene, CDR1 is DFQATT and CDR2 is SNEGSKA (reference sequence). CDR3 sequence: CSAWDIRSSGNTIYF. The CDR3 DNA sequence: TGCAGTGCTTGGGACATTAGAAGCTCTGGAAACACCATATATTTT.

In this sample, this clonotype turned up a few times. The chain uses TRBV27 and TRBJ2-5; the match to TRBD1 covers 10 bases. The CDR3 consists of 14 residues. V lost 6 bases to trimming and J lost 1 base; unmatched junction nucleotides: 2. CDR1 MNHEY and CDR2 SMNVEV come from the germline V gene (reference sequence). The CDR3 here is CASSRQGAQETQYF. The CDR3 DNA is TGTGCCAGCAGCAGACAGGGGGCCCAAGAGACCCAGTACTTC.

This clonotype was seen more than once but under ten times. The chain is built from TRBV19 and TRBJ2-5; D is possibly TRBD2 (6 bases). This CDR3 is 13 amino acids long. Trimming cost V 10 bases and J 1 base, with 13 bases left between them. The germline V gene has CDR1 LNHDA and CDR2 SQIVND (reference sequence). The CDR3 DNA is TGTGCCACCGCCGGGGGTATCCAAGAGACCCAGTACTTC. This translates into CATAGGIQETQYF.

This clonotype was found a few times. The gene calls are TRBV27 and TRBJ2-1, with D possibly being TRBD1 (6 bases). This CDR3 comprises 15 residues. With 2 bases removed from V and 0 bases from J, the gap between germline ends came to 8 bases. Looked up from germline, CDR1 is MNHEY and CDR2 is SMNVEV (reference sequence). The CDR3 DNA sequence: TGTGCCAGCAGTTTAATAGGGGGCTCCTACAATGAGCAGTTCTTC. Translated: CASSLIGGSYNEQFF.